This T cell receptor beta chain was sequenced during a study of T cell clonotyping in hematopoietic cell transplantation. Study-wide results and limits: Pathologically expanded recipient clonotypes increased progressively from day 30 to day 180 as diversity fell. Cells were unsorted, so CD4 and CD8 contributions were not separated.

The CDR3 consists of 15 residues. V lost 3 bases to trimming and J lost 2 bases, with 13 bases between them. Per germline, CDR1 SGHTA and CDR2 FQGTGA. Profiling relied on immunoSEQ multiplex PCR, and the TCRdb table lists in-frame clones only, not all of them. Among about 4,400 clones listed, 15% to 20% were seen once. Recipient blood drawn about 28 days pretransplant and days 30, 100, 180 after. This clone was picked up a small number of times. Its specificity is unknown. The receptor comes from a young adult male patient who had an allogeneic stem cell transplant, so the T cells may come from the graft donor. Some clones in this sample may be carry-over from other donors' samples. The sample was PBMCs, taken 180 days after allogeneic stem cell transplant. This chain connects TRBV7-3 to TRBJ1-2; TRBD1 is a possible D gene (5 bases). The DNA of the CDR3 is TGTGCCAGCAGCTTGAACCGACAGCCGAACTATGGCTACACCTTC. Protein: CASSLNRQPNYGYTF.